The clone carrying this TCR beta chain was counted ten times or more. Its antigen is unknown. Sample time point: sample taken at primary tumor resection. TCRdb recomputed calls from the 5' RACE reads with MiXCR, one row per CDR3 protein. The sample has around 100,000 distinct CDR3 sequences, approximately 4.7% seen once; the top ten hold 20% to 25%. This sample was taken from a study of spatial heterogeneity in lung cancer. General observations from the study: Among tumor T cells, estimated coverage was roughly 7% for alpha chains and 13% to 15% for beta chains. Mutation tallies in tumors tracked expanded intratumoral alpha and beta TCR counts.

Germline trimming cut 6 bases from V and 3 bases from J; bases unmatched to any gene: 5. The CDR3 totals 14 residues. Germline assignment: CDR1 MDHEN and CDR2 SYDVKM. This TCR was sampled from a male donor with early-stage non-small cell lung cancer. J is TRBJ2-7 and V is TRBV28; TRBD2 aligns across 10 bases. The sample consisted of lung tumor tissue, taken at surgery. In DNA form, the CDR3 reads TGTGCCAGCAGGATAGCGGGGGGTGTCTACGAGCAGTACTTC. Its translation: CASRIAGGVYEQYF.